Listed below are T cell receptor beta chains from one sample, sequenced in a study of blood T cell repertoires in COVID-19. Data came from immunoSEQ multiplex PCR; TCRdb stores just in-frame clones and leaves some out. The table records 130,000 to 150,000 clones, around four fifths of them present only once. Sample: PBMCs or T cells enriched from blood (not recorded which). These receptors came from a woman aged 40 to 49 who had recovered from COVID-19. The CDR3 runs from the conserved cysteine through the conserved F or W.

>TRBJ1-1|TRBV19
CASSISGNTEAFF
>TRBJ2-1|TRBV4-1
CASSQDWQGAYNEQFF
>TRBJ1-2|TRBV9
CASSVGGNYGYTF
>TRBJ1-6|TRBV27
CASSTPQGRMDSPLHF
>TRBJ2-5|TRBV5-1
CASSPDGGFRETQYF
>TRBJ1-1|TRBV19
CASRTSAGTASTEAFF
>TRBJ1-5|TRBV6-5
CASRRDYNQPQHF
>TRBJ1-1|TRBV10-1
CARKSRGNTEAFF
>TRBJ1-5|TRBV19
CASSGTGGGEPQHF
>TRBJ1-1|TRBV30
CAWNAGFNREAFF
>TRBJ2-1|TRBV7-3
CASSLGLLNEQFF
>TRBJ2-5|TRBV7-2
CASSLGTSQETQYF
>TRBJ2-1|TRBV18
CASSPIIAGGPEQFF
>TRBJ1-5|TRBV7-9
CASSLTYPDRDGENQPQHF
>TRBJ2-7|TRBV5-1
CASSSPGGAEQYF
>TRBJ1-1|TRBV12-3/TRBV12-4
CASRRSLEAFF
>TRBJ1-2|TRBV30
CAWSPRMDGYTF
>TRBJ1-5|TRBV6-5
CASSTGVTSNQPQHF
>TRBJ1-1|TRBV6-5
CASRVPGEVNTEAFF
>TRBJ1-1|TRBV18
CASSFGQSNTEAFF
>TRBJ1-1|TRBV5-5
CASSLVGGSTEAFF
>TRBJ2-3|TRBV5-1
CASSLGRGLADTQYF
>TRBJ2-1|TRBV4-1
CASSQLTSGGALSSYNEQFF
>TRBJ2-1|TRBV27
CASSPGDGGSYNEQFF
>TRBJ1-2|TRBV7-9
CASSSHGAGPGYGYTF
>TRBJ2-3|TRBV4-2
CASSQDGAGQRTDTQYF
>TRBJ1-1|TRBV6-5
CASSYGGKPEAFF
>TRBJ1-5|TRBV12-5
CASSRDRDLLPQHF
>TRBJ2-7|TRBV7-3
CASSPLGGRYEQYF
>TRBJ2-7|TRBV28
CASEAGLTYEQYF
>TRBJ2-7|TRBV7-9
CASSKSGTEWYEQYF
>TRBJ2-2|TRBV6-6
CASSYGSGNTGELFF
>TRBJ2-6|TRBV4-1
CASSQDLGGLSSGANVLTF
>TRBJ1-1|TRBV29-1
CSVTLNTEAFF
>TRBJ1-5|TRBV2
CASSEARRGQPQHF
>TRBJ1-5|TRBV30
CAWSADRGGQPQHF
>TRBJ2-5|TRBV30
CAWSWSSGEQETQYF